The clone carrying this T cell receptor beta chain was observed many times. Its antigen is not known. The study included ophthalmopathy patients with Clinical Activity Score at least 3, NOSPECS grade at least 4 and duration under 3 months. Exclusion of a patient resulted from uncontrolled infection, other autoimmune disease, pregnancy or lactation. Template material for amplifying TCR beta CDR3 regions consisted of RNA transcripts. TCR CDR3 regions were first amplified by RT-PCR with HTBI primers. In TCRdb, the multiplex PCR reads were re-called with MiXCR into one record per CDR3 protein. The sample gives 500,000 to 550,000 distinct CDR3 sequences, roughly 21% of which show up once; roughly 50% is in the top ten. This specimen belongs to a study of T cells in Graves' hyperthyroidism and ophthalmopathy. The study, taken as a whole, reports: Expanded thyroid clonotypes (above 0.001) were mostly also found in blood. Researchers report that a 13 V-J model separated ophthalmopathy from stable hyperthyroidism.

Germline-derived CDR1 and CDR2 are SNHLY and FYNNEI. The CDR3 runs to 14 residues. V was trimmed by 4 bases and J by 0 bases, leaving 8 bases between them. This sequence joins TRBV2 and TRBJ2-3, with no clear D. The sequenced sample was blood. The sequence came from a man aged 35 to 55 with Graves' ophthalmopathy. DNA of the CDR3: TGTGCCAGCAGTGCCAGCGCTAGCACAGATACGCAGTATTTT. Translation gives CASSASASTDTQYF. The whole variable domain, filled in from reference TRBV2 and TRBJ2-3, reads EPEVTQTPSHQVTQMGQEVILRCVPISNHLYFYWYRQILGQKVEFLVSFYNNEISEKSEIFDDQFSVERPDGSNFTLKIRSTKLEDSAMYFCASSASASTDTQYFGPGTRLTVL.